The 3 T cell receptor beta chains in this list originate from one sample, sequenced in a study of blood T cells in healthy people across ages. Then a second PCR, running about 6 to 11 cycles, was carried out with a sample-barcoded 5' primer and a J-beta primer mix. TCRdb independently ran MiXCR on the 5' RACE reads; one entry per CDR3 protein. The data show fewer than 900,000 distinct CDR3 sequences, with under 40% seen just once and over 10% held by the top ten. The material sequenced was blood. All receptors derive from a man in his late teens or twenties in good health.

V usage is TRBV28 and J usage is TRBJ2-5; D gene uncertain. Germline CDR1 reads MDHEN; CDR2 reads SYDVKM. Trimming cost V 8 bases and J 1 base, with 8 bases left between them. The CDR3 loop spans 12 amino acids. Written as DNA, the CDR3 is TGTGCCAGCCGGGCAGGCCAAGAGACCCAGTACTTC. Its translation is CASRAGQETQYF.

In its sample, this clonotype was seen a few times. The CDR3 loop is CASSKFGRGPQNEKLFF. Written as DNA, the CDR3 is TGTGCCAGCAGCAAATTCGGCAGGGGGCCACAAAATGAAAAACTGTTTTTT. V is TRBV21-1 and J is TRBJ1-4; the table calls TRBD1, which could not be checked here. TRBV21-1 is a listed pseudogene. This CDR3 is 17 amino acids long.

At least ten counts were recorded for this clonotype. The rearrangement joins TRBV20-1 to TRBJ1-2, with 9 bases that match TRBD1. Germline CDR1 reads DFQATT; CDR2 reads SNEGSKA (reference sequence). The CDR3 consists of 13 residues. The ends lost 8 bases at V and 6 bases at J; junction bases unmatched: 10. The CDR3 loop is CSLTTGGPDGYTF. CDR3 nucleotide sequence: TGCAGTCTGACGACAGGGGGACCTGATGGCTACACCTTC.